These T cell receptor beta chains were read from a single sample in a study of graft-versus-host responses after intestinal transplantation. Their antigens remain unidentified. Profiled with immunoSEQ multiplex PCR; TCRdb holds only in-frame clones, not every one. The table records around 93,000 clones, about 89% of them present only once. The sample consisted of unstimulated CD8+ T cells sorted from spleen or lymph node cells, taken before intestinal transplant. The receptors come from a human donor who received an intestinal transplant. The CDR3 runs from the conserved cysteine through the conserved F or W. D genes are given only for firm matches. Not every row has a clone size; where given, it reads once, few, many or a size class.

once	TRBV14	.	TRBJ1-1	TGTGCCAGCAGCCAACCTACCGGGGATCTAATGAACACTGAAGCTTTCTTT	CASSQPTGDLMNTEAFF
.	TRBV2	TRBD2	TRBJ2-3	TGTGCCAGCAGTGAATTTAGCGGGAGCACAGATACGCAGTATTTT	CASSEFSGSTDTQYF
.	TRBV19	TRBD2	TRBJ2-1	TGTGCCAGTAGCCCGGGGGGATTCTACAATGAGCAGTTCTTC	CASSPGGFYNEQFF
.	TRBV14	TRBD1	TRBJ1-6	TGTGCCAGCAGCCAAGGGACAGGAGCAAGTTCACCCCTCCACTTT	CASSQGTGASSPLHF
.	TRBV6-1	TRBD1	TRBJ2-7	TGTGCCAGCAGTGTTGGAGAGACAGGGTCCTACGAGCAGTACTTC	CASSVGETGSYEQYF
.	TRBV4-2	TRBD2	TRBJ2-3	TGTGCCAGCAGCCCGCGGGAGAGAATGGATACGCAGTATTTT	CASSPRERMDTQYF
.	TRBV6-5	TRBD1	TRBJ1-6	TGTGCCAGCACCCACGGGACAGGGCTGTCACCCCTCCACTTT	CASTHGTGLSPLHF
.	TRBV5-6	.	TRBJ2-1	TGTGCCAGCAGCCGCACAGGGGAGCAGTTCTTC	CASSRTGEQFF
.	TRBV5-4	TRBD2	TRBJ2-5	TGTGCCAGCAGCCTAGCGGAAGAGACCCAGTACTTC	CASSLAEETQYF
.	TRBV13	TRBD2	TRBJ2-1	TGTGCCAGCAGCTTTAGCGGGGCCTACAATGAGCAGTTCTTC	CASSFSGAYNEQFF
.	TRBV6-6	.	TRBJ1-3	TGTGCCAGCAGTTACTCTGGACCTGGAAACACCATATATTTT	CASSYSGPGNTIYF
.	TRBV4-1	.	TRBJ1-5	TGCGCCAGCAGCCAAGATGGGGGATATCAGCCCCAGCATTTT	CASSQDGGYQPQHF
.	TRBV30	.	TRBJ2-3	TGTGCCTGGAGTGCCGCGGGTGGAGATACGCAGTATTTT	CAWSAAGGDTQYF
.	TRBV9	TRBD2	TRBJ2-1	TGTGCCAGCAGCGGGACTAGCGGGAAAAGCTACAATGAGCAGTTCTTC	CASSGTSGKSYNEQFF
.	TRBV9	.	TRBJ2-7	TGTGCCAGCAGCTCCGGAGGACCGATCTACGAGCAGTACTTC	CASSSGGPIYEQYF
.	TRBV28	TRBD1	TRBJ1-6	TGTGCCAGCAGTTTAGAGACAGGGGGTAATTCACCCCTCCACTTT	CASSLETGGNSPLHF
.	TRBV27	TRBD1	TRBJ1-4	TGTGCCAGCAGTTTGTACAGGGGAGGGGATAATGAAAAACTGTTTTTT	CASSLYRGGDNEKLFF
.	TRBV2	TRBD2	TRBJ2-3	TGTGCCAGCAGTTCCGGGACTACGAGCACAGATACGCAGTATTTT	CASSSGTTSTDTQYF
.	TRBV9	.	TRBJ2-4	TGTGCCAGCAGCTCTAGTGGAGGGTCTCAAAACATTCAGTACTTC	CASSSSGGSQNIQYF
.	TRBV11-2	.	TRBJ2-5	TGTGCCAGCAGCAAGATACAGGGACGTCAGACCCAGTACTTC	CASSKIQGRQTQYF
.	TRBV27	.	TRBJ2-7	TGTGCCAGCAGTTCGGGACTCACCGGATACGAGCAGTACTTC	CASSSGLTGYEQYF
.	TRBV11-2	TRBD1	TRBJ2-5	TGTGCCAGCAGCTCGACAGGGGACACCCAAGAGACCCAGTACTTC	CASSSTGDTQETQYF
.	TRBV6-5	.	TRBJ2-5	TGTGCCAGCACCACGTCCCAGACCCAGTACTTC	CASTTSQTQYF
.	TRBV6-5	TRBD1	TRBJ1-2	TGTGCCAGCAGCCGCCATTTTGGACAGGTGAATGGCTACACCTTC	CASSRHFGQVNGYTF
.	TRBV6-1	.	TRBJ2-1	TGTGCCAGCAGTGAAGCCTTTGTAGTCGGGACTGATGATGAGCAGTTCTTC	CASSEAFVVGTDDEQFF
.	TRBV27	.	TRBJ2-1	TGTGCCAGCAGTCCCATGGACGGTGACAATGAGCAGTTCTTC	CASSPMDGDNEQFF
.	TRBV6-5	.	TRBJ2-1	TGTGCCAGCGGGCAGGGGACCTCTAATGAGCAGTTCTTC	CASGQGTSNEQFF
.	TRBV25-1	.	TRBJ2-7	TGTGCCAGCAGTGATTGGCTAGAGGGCGACGAGCAGTACTTC	CASSDWLEGDEQYF
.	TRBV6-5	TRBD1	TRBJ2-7	TGTGCCAGCAGGACCGGGACAGCGACCTACGAGCAGTACTTC	CASRTGTATYEQYF
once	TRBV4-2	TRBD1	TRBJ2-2	TGTGCCAGCAGCCAAGTTGGGACAGTTGACACCGGGGAGCTGTTTTTT	CASSQVGTVDTGELFF
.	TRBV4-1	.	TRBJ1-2	TGCGCCAGCAGCCGCATTAGGAGTTTCTATGGCTACACCTTC	CASSRIRSFYGYTF
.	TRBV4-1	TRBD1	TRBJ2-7	TGCGCCAGCAGCCAACCGGGACAGGGGCCAGAGCAGTACTTC	CASSQPGQGPEQYF
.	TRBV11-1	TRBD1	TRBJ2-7	TGTGCCAGCAGCTTAATAGGGGACAGCTCCTACGAGCAGTACTTC	CASSLIGDSSYEQYF
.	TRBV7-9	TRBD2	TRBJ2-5	TGTGCCAGCAGCCATAATACCGCTAGCGGGGGAGAGACCCAGTACTTC	CASSHNTASGGETQYF
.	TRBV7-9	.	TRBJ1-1	TGTGCCAGCAGTGGGGAGAACACTGAAGCTTTCTTT	CASSGENTEAFF
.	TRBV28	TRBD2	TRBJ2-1	TGTGCCAGCAGTTTCCCGACGTTAGCGGGAGGGCCAGGTGAGCAGTTCTTC	CASSFPTLAGGPGEQFF
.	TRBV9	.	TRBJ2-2	TGTACCAGCAGCGCCCCTAATGGCGGGGACACCGGGGAGCTGTTTTTT	CTSSAPNGGDTGELFF